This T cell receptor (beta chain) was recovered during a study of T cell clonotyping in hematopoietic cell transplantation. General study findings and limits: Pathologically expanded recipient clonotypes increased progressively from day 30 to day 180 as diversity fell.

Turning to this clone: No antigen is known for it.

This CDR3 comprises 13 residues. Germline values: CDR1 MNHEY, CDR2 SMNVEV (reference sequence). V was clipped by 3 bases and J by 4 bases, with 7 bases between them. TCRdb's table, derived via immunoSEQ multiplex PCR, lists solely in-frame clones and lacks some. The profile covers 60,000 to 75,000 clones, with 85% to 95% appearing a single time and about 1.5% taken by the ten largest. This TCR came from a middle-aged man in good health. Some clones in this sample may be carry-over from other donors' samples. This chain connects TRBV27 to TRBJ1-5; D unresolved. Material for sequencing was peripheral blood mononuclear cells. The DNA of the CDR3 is TGTGCCAGCAGTTTGAGTTCAAATCAGCCCCAGCATTTT. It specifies CASSLSSNQPQHF.